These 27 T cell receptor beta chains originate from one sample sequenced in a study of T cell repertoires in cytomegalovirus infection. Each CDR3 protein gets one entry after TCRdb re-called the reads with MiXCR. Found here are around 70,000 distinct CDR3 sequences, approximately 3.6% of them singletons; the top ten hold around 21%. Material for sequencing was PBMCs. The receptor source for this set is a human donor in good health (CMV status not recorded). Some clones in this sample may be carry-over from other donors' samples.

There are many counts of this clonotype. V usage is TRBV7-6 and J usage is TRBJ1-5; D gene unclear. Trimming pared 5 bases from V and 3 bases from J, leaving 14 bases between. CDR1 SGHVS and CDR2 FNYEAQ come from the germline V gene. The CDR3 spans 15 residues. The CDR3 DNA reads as TGTGCCAGCAGCCCCGGATACGGACCCAATCAGCCCCAGCATTTT. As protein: CASSPGYGPNQPQHF.

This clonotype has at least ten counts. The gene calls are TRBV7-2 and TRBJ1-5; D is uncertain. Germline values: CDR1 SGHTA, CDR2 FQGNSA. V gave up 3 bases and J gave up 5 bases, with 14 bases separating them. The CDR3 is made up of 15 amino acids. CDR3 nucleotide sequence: TGTGCCAGCAGCTTTGCTATCGATCGTGATCAGCCCCAGCATTTT. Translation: CASSFAIDRDQPQHF.

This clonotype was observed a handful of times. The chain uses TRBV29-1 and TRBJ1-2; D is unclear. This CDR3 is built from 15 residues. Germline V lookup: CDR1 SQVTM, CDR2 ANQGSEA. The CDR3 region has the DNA TGCAGTCCTAACAAGGACGGTCCCCCTCTCTATGGCTACACCTTC. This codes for CSPNKDGPPLYGYTF.

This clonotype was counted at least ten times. The chain's CDR3 is CASSLLPWEGSTDTQYF. The CDR3 coding sequence is TGTGCCAGCAGCTTACTCCCGTGGGAGGGAAGCACAGATACGCAGTATTTT. This chain joins TRBV7-2 and TRBJ2-3; 7 positions agree with TRBD2. This CDR3 is 17 amino acids long. Germline CDR1 SGHTA, CDR2 FQGNSA. Trimming took 2 bases from V and 0 from J; bases not matched to a gene: 8.

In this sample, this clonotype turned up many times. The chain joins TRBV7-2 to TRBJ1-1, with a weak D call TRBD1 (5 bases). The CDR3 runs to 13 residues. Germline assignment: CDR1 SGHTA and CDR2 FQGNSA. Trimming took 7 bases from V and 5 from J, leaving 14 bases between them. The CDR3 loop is CASTWGLRTEAFF. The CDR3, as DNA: TGTGCCAGCACCTGGGGACTTAGGACTGAAGCTTTCTTT.

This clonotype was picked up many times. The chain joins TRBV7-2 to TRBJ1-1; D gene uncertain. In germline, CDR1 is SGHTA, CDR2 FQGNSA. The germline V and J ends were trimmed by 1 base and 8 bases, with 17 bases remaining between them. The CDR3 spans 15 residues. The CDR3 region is CASSLEAGSLYEAFF. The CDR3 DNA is TGTGCCAGCAGCTTAGAGGCAGGCTCACTATACGAAGCTTTCTTT. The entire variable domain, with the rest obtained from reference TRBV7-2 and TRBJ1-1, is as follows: GAGVSQSPSNKVTEKGKDVELRCDPISGHTALYWYRQSLGQGLEFLIYFQGNSAPDKSGLPSDRFSAERTGGSVSTLTIQRTQQEDSAVYLCASSLEAGSLYEAFFGQGTRLTVV.

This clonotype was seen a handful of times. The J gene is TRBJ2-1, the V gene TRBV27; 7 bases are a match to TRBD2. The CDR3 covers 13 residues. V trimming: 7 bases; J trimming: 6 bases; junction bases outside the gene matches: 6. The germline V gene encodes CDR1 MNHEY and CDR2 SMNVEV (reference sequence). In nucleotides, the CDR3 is TGTGCCAGCAAGGTGGGAGGGTTCAATGAGCAGTTCTTC. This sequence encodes CASKVGGFNEQFF.

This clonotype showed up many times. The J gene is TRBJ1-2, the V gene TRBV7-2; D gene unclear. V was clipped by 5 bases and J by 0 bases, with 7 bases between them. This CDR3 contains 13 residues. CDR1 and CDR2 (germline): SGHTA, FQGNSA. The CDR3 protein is CASSRESNYGYTF. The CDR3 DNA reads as TGTGCCAGCAGCCGGGAGTCTAACTATGGCTACACCTTC.

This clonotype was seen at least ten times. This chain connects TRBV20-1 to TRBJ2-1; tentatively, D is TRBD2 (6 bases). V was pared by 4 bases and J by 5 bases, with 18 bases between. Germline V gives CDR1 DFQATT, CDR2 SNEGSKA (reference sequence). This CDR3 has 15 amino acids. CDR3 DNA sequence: TGCAGTGCTATATCTCCGCGCGGGGTAAACAATGAGCAGTTCTTC. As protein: CSAISPRGVNNEQFF.

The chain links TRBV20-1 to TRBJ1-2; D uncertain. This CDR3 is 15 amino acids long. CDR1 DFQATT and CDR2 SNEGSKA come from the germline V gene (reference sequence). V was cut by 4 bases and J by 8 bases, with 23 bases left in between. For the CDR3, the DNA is TGCAGTGCTATTATGGACCTTATCATAGCCGACGGCTACACCTTC. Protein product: CSAIMDLIIADGYTF.

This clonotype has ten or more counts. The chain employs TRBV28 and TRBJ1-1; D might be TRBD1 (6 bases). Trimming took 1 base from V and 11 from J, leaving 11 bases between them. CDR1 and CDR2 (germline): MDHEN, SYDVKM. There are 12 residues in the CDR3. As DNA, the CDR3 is TGTGCCAGCAGTTTATTGCGGGACAACGCTTTCTTT. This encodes CASSLLRDNAFF. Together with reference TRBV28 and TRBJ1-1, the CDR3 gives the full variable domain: DVKVTQSSRYLVKRTGEKVFLECVQDMDHENMFWYRQDPGLGLRLIYFSYDVKMKEKGDIPEGYSVSREKKERFSLILESASTNQTSMYLCASSLLRDNAFFGQGTRLTVV.

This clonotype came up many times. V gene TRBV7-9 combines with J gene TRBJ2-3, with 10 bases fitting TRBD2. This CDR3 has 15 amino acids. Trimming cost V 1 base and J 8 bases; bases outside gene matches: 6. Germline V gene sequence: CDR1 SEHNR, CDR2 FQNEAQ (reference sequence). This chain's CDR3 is CASSLGTSGSATQYF. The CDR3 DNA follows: TGTGCCAGCAGCTTAGGGACTAGCGGTAGTGCTACGCAGTATTTT.

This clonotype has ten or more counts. CDR3 coding DNA: TGTGCCAGCAGCGGAGGAGGGCTGGCCAAAAACATTCAGTACTTC. Translation: CASSGGGLAKNIQYF. The gene calls are TRBV5-4 and TRBJ2-4; D is possibly TRBD2 (6 bases). Germline V CDR1 and CDR2: SGHNT, YYREEE (reference sequence). This CDR3 region has 15 residues. The V and J ends lost 4 bases and 1 base respectively, with 12 bases between them.

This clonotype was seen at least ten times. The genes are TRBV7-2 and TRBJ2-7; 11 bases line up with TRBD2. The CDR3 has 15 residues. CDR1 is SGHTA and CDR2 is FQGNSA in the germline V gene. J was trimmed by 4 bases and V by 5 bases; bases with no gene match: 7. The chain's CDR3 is CASSQTTSGSYEQYF. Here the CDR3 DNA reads TGTGCCAGCAGCCAAACCACTAGCGGGAGTTACGAGCAGTACTTC. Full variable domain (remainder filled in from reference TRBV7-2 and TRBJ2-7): GAGVSQSPSNKVTEKGKDVELRCDPISGHTALYWYRQSLGQGLEFLIYFQGNSAPDKSGLPSDRFSAERTGGSVSTLTIQRTQQEDSAVYLCASSQTTSGSYEQYFGPGTRLTVT.

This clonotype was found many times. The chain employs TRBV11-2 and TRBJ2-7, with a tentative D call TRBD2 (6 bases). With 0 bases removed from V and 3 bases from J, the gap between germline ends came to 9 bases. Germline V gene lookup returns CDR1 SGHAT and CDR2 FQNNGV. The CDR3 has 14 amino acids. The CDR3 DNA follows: TGTGCCAGCAGCTTAGAGGGCGGGGACTACGAGCAGTACTTC. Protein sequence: CASSLEGGDYEQYF.

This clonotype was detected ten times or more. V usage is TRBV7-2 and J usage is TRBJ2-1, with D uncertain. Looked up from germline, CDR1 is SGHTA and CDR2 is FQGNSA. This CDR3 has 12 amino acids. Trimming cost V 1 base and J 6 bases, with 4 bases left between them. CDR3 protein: CASSLVGNEQFF. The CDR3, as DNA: TGTGCCAGCAGCTTAGTTGGCAATGAGCAGTTCTTC.

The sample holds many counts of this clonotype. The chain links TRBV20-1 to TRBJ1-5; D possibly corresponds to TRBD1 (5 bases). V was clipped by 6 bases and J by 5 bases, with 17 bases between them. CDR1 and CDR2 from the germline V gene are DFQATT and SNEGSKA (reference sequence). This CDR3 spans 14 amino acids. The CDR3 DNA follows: TGCAGTGCCCCAGCGAGGGGTAAGGATCAGCCCCAGCATTTT. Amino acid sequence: CSAPARGKDQPQHF.

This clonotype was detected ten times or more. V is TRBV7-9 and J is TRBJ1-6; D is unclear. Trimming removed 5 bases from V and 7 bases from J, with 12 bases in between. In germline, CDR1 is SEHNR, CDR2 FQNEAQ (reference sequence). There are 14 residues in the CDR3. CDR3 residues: CASSRIGGNSPLHF. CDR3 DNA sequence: TGTGCCAGCAGCCGAATCGGAGGGAATTCACCCCTCCACTTT.

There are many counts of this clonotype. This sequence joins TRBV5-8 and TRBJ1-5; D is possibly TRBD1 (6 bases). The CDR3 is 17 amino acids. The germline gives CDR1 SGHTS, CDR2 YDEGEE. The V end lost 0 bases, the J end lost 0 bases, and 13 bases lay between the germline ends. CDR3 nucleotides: TGTGCCAGCAGCTTGGGGACAGCTGGAAATAGCAATCAGCCCCAGCATTTT. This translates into CASSLGTAGNSNQPQHF.

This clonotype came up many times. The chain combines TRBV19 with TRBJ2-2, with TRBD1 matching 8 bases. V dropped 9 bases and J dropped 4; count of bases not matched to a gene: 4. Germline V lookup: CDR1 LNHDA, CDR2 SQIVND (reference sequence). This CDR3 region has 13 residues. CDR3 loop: CARAGGSTGELFF. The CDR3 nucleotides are TGTGCCAGAGCAGGGGGCAGCACCGGGGAGCTGTTTTTT. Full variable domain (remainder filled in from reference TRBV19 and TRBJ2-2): DGGITQSPKYLFRKEGQNVTLSCEQNLNHDAMYWYRQDPGQGLRLIYYSQIVNDFQKGDIAEGYSVSREKKESFPLTVTSAQKNPTAFYLCARAGGSTGELFFGEGSRLTVL.

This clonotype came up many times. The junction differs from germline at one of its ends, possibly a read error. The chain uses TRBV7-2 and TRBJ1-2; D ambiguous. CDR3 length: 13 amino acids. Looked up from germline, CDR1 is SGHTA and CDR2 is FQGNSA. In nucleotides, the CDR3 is TGTGCCAGCAGTTTAGGGCCGAACTATGGCTACACCTTC. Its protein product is CASSLGPNYGYTF.

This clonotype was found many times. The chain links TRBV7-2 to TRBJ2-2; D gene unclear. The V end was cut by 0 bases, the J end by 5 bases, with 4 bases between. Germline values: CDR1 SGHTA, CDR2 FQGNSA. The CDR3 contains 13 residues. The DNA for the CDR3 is TGTGCCAGCAGCTTAGCAGGAACCGGGGAGCTGTTTTTT. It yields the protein CASSLAGTGELFF.

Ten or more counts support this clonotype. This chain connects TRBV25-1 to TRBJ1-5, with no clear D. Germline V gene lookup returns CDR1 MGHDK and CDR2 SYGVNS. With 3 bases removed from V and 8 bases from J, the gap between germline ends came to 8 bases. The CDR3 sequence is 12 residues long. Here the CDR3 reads CASSEGSKPQHF. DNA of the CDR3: TGTGCCAGCAGTGAGGGAAGCAAGCCCCAGCATTTT.

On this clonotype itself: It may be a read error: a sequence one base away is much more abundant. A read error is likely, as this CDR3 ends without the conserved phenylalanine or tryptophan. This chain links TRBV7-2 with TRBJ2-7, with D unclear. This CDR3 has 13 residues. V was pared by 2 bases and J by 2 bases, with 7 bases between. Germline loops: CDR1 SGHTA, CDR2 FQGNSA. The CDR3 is CASSLSYTYEQYS. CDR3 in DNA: TGTGCCAGCAGCTTATCCTATACCTACGAGCAGTACTCC.

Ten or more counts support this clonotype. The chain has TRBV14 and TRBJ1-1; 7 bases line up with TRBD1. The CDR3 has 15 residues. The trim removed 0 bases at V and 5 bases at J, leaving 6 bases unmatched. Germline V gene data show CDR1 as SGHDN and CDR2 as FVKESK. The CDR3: CASSQDPGGQTEAFF. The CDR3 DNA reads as TGTGCCAGCAGCCAAGATCCAGGGGGTCAAACTGAAGCTTTCTTT.

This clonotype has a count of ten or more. CDR3: CASSLVGGLGSGANVLTF. In nucleotides, the CDR3 is TGTGCCAGCAGCTTAGTTGGTGGACTGGGCTCTGGGGCCAACGTCCTGACTTTC. The chain has TRBV7-2 and TRBJ2-6; weak D call: TRBD2 (5 bases). The V and J ends lost 1 base and 0 bases respectively, with 13 bases between them. The CDR3 contains 18 residues. Germline V CDR1 and CDR2: SGHTA, FQGNSA.

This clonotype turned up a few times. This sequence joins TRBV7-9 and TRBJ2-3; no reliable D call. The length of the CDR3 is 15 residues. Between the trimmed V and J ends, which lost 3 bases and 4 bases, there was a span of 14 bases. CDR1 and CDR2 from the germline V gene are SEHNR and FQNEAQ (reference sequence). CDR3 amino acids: CASSFLGERADTQYF. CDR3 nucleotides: TGTGCCAGCAGCTTCCTCGGAGAGCGAGCAGATACGCAGTATTTT. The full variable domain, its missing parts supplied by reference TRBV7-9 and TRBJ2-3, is DTGVSQNPRHKITKRGQNVTFRCDPISEHNRLYWYRQTLGQGPEFLTYFQNEAQLEKSRLLSDRFSAERPKGSFSTLEIQRTEQGDSAMYLCASSFLGERADTQYFGPGTRLTVL.